This T cell receptor (beta chain) was sequenced in a study of early T cells in non-severe SARS-CoV-2 infection. Study context: The input, bulk RNA from unsorted whole blood, was sequenced, and chains were unpaired.

The CDR3 consists of 15 residues. Germline CDR1 is MNHEY and CDR2 is SVGAGI. With 5 bases clipped from V and 6 bases from J, the junction kept 11 bases outside the gene matches. This clonotype was picked up one time. The antigen is unknown. This clone may be a read error of a much larger clone one base away. Individual cDNA molecules carried attached unique molecular identifiers. MiXCR, run by TCRdb on the 5' RACE reads, gives a single entry per CDR3 protein. The sample shows roughly 36,000 distinct CDR3 sequences, less than 6% of them seen only once. Study-level points and caveats: Anti-spike CD8 responses were favored by VDJdb matching, which missed private and CD4 specificities.

Specimen: whole blood. The V gene is TRBV6-5, the J gene TRBJ1-2, with TRBD1 matching over 8 bases. The sequence came from an adult who was a healthcare worker with PCR-confirmed SARS-CoV-2 infection or an uninfected control (not recorded which). CDR3 nucleotide sequence: TGTGCCAGCAGTGGACAGGGATGGACACGTCATGGCTACACCTTC. Its protein product is CASSGQGWTRHGYTF.